This T cell receptor beta chain comes out of a study of blood T cell repertoires in COVID-19. Study in general: From the United States, Italy and Spain came samples of acute and convalescent COVID-19. The analysed material was cDNA or gDNA that came from T cells, B-cell-depleted T cells, or PBMCs.

In the source study's methods: Amplification with reference gene primers provided the estimates of nucleated cell counts. TCRdb's table, derived via immunoSEQ multiplex PCR, lists solely in-frame clones and lacks some. Clone size and the V and J calls come from that table; the DNA yielded D and trimming. The table records around 68,000 clones, 82% of them present only once. V trimming: 5 bases; J trimming: 0 bases; junction bases outside the gene matches: 8. In germline, CDR1 is SEHNR, CDR2 FQNEAQ (reference sequence). The CDR3 covers 16 residues. Sequencing input: peripheral blood. The clonotype was recovered from a man older than 75 with active COVID-19. The chain uses TRBV7-9 and TRBJ2-7; TRBD1 matches 9 bases. The CDR3 DNA follows: TGTGCCAGCAGCCCCACAACAGGGGGCTTCTCCTACGAGCAGTACTTC. Translating gives CASSPTTGGFSYEQYF.